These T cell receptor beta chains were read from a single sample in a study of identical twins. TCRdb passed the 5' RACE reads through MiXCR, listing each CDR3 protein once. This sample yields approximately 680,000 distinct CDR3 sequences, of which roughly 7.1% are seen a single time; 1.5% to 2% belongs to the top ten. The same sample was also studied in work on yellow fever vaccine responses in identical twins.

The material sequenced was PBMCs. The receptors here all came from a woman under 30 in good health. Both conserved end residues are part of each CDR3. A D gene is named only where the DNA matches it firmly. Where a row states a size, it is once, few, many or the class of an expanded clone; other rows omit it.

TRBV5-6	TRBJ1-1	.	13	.	TGTGCCAGCAGCTTGGTCCTGGTAGCTGAAGCTTTCTTT	CASSLVLVAEAFF
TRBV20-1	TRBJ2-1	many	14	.	TGCAGTGGAACCCGTCCCGGCTCCTATCATGAGCAGTTCTTC	CSGTRPGSYHEQFF
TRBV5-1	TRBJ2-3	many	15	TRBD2	TGCGCCAGCAGCTTACTAGCGGGAGTGACAGATACGCAGTATTTT	CASSLLAGVTDTQYF
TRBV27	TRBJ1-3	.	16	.	TGTGCCAGCAGTTTATCTGGGCGGGGTTCGGGAAACACCATATATTTT	CASSLSGRGSGNTIYF
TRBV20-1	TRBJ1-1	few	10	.	TGCAGGGGGGGGGGCGTCGGAGCTTTCTTT	CRGGGVGAFF
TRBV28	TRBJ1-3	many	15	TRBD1	TGTGCCAGCAGCTCAAGAGGGACAGAGCGAAACACCATATATTTT	CASSSRGTERNTIYF
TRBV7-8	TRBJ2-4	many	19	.	TGTGCCAGCAGCTCCACCCCCCCAGGGGCGGGGGTAGCCAAAAACATTCAGTACTTC	CASSSTPPGAGVAKNIQYF
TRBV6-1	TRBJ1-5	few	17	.	TGTGCCAGCAGTCCCCCCGGAGCCCTCAACCGTAATCAGCCCCAGCATTTT	CASSPPGALNRNQPQHF
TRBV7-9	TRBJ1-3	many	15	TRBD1	TGTGCCAGCAGCCTGAACAGGGGGCCCGGAAACACCATATATTTT	CASSLNRGPGNTIYF
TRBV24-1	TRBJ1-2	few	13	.	TGTGCCACCAGTGTTGGGCAGCAGTATGGCTACACCTTC	CATSVGQQYGYTF
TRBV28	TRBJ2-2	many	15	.	TGTGCCAGCAGTTCCCCCAAACACGACACCGGGGAGCTGTTTTTT	CASSSPKHDTGELFF
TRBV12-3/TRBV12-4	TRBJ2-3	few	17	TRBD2	TGTGCCAGCAGTTCGCCGGGACTAGCGGAAAGCACAGATACGCAGTATTTT	CASSSPGLAESTDTQYF
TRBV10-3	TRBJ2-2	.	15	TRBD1	TGTGCCATCACACCAGGGGGCCCGAACACCGGGGAGCTGTTTTTT	CAITPGGPNTGELFF
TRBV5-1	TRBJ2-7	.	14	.	TGCGCCAGCAGCCCTCGGAGTCCCTCCTACGAGCAGTACTTC	CASSPRSPSYEQYF
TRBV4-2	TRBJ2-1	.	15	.	TGTGCCAGCAGCCAAGATGAGGTTTGGGGCAGTGAGCAGTTCTTC	CASSQDEVWGSEQFF
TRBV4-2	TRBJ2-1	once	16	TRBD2	TGTGCCAGCAGCCAAGATAGGACTAGCGGACGCAATGAGCAGTTCTTC	CASSQDRTSGRNEQFF
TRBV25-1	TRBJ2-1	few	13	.	TGTGCCAGCAGTGATGGGGGGTGGAATGAGCAGTTCTTC	CASSDGGWNEQFF
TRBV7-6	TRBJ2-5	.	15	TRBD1	TGTGCCAGCAGCTGGGCACAGGGGGCCCGTCAGACCCAGTACTTC	CASSWAQGARQTQYF
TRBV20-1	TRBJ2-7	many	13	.	TGCAGTGCTAGAGGCCCAGTCTCCTACGAGCAGTACTTC	CSARGPVSYEQYF
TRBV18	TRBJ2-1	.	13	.	TGTGCCAGCTCACCAAGCCGGCAGAATGAGCAGTTCTTC	CASSPSRQNEQFF
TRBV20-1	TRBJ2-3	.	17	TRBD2	TGCAGTGCTAGCAGCCTAGCGGGGGGCCTAAACACAGATACGCAGTATTTT	CSASSLAGGLNTDTQYF
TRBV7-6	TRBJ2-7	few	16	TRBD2	TGTGCCAGCAGCTTAGCTTCGAGCGGGAGTATGTACGAGCAGTACTTC	CASSLASSGSMYEQYF
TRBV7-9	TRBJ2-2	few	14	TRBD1	TGTGCCAGCAGCTTCGACAGGGGCGGCCGGGAGCTGTTTTTT	CASSFDRGGRELFF
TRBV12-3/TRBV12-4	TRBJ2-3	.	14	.	TGTGCCAGCAGCCCCGCCCGTAGCACAGATACGCAGTATTTT	CASSPARSTDTQYF
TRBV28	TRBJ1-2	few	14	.	TGTGCCAGCAGTCCCTCAGGACTCAACTATGGCTACACCTTC	CASSPSGLNYGYTF
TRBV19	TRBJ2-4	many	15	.	TGTGCCAGTTCCGACAGAAATCTAGCCAAAAACATTCAGTACTTC	CASSDRNLAKNIQYF
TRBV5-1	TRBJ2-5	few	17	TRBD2	TGCGCCAGCAGCTTGGCTGCTAGCGGGGGGCCTGGAGAGACCCAGTACTTC	CASSLAASGGPGETQYF
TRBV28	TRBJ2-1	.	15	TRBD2	TGTGCCAGCAGCTCATGGGAGCGGGGAAGCAATGAGCAGTTCTTC	CASSSWERGSNEQFF
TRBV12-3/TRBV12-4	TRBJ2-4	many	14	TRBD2	TGTGCCAGCAGTCCCGGGACTAGCGGTGGCATTCAGTACTTC	CASSPGTSGGIQYF
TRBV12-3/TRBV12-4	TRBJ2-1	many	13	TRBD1	TGTGCCAGCAGTTGGACAGGTTACAATGAGCAGTTCTTC	CASSWTGYNEQFF
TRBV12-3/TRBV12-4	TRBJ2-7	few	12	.	TGTGCCAGCAGTTTTACCCCGGCGGAGCAGTACTTC	CASSFTPAEQYF
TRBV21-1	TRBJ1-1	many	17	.	TGTGCCAGCAGCAAGTTCGGGGATGGGGGGTATGGGACTGAAGCTTTCTTT	CASSKFGDGGYGTEAFF